This TCR beta chain is from a study of blood T cell repertoires in COVID-19. In the study overall: Collection of acute and convalescent COVID-19 samples took place in the United States, Italy and Spain.

This clone was observed once. No more than 2 weeks before study entry, exposed participants had met a case of COVID-19. Trimming cost V 1 base and J 2 bases, with 18 bases left between them. CDR3 length: 19 amino acids. In germline, CDR1 is LGHNA, CDR2 YNFKEQ. The data were produced by immunoSEQ multiplex PCR, yet TCRdb's version contains in-frame clones alone and is incomplete. The data show 400,000 to 500,000 clones, 70% to 90% seen once. V and J are TRBV4-2 and TRBJ1-6, with D uncertain. The source material was PBMCs or T cells enriched from blood (not recorded which). This sequence originates from a woman aged 18-30 years who had been exposed to COVID-19. CDR3 in amino acids: CASSQVRQLLGTYNSPLHF. The CDR3 DNA is TGTGCCAGCAGCCAAGTACGCCAACTTCTAGGCACCTATAATTCACCCCTCCACTTT.